Below, 18 T cell receptor beta chains from the same sample are listed, as sequenced in a study of PD-L1 blockade in urothelial cancer. Time point defined: pretreatment peripheral blood. TCRdb's table, derived via immunoSEQ multiplex PCR, lists solely in-frame clones and lacks some. The sample holds about 93,000 clones; 90% are singletons and the top ten take about 1.7%. The starting material was PBMCs, obtained around atezolizumab (anti-PD-L1) treatment. The receptor source for this set is a man in his sixties with urothelial cancer.

This chain connects TRBV19 to TRBJ2-5; 8 positions agree with TRBD1. There are 12 residues in the CDR3. V trimming: 10 bases; J trimming: 2 bases; junction bases outside the gene matches: 3. Germline CDR1 and CDR2: LNHDA and SQIVND (reference sequence). In DNA, the CDR3 is TGTGCCACTACAGGGGGGCAAGAGACCCAGTACTTC. Translating it yields CATTGGQETQYF.

The chain has TRBV28 and TRBJ1-3, with D maybe TRBD1 (6 bases). Germline lookup yields CDR1 MDHEN and CDR2 SYDVKM. V lost 5 bases and J 0 bases, leaving 8 bases between the germline ends. The CDR3 runs 14 residues. Written as DNA, the CDR3 is TGTGCCAGCAGTACGACAGGCTCTGGAAACACCATATATTTT. It yields the protein CASSTTGSGNTIYF.

CDR3 sequence: CASSLLARPSYNEQFF. The CDR3 DNA is TGTGCCAGCAGCCTATTAGCGCGACCTTCCTACAATGAGCAGTTCTTC. This chain links TRBV11-2 with TRBJ2-1; possible D gene TRBD2, 5 bases. The V end was cut by 5 bases, the J end by 1 base, with 15 bases between. The CDR3 consists of 16 residues. Germline CDR1 is SGHAT and CDR2 is FQNNGV. The entire variable domain, with the rest obtained from reference TRBV11-2 and TRBJ2-1, is as follows: EAGVAQSPRYKIIEKRQSVAFWCNPISGHATLYWYQQILGQGPKLLIQFQNNGVVDDSQLPKDRFSAERLKGVDSTLKIQPAKLEDSAVYLCASSLLARPSYNEQFFGPGTRLTVL.

The chain links TRBV15 to TRBJ2-7; D remains ambiguous. There are 11 residues in the CDR3. The germline V gene encodes CDR1 LNHNV and CDR2 YYDKDF (reference sequence). The germline V and J ends were trimmed by 3 bases and 5 bases, with 5 bases remaining between them. The DNA for the CDR3 is TGTGCCACCAGCAGTATCCACGAGCAGTACTTC. It encodes CATSSIHEQYF. Using reference TRBV15 and TRBJ2-7 for the parts outside the CDR3, the full variable domain is DAMVIQNPRYQVTQFGKPVTLSCSQTLNHNVMYWYQQKSSQAPKLLFHYYDKDFNNEADTPDNFQSRRPNTSFCFLDIRSPGLGDTAMYLCATSSIHEQYFGPGTRLTVT.

The genes are TRBV7-2 and TRBJ1-5; maybe TRBD1 (5 bases). The V gene's germline CDR1 is SGHTA and CDR2 FQGNSA. Trimming removed 3 bases at V and 6 bases at J, with 6 bases between. The CDR3 sequence is 12 residues long. The CDR3 DNA reads as TGTGCCAGCAGCTTCGGGGGTCAGCCCCAGCATTTT. Translation gives CASSFGGQPQHF.

The CDR3 sequence is CASSLRQGNQETQYF. The CDR3 DNA is TGTGCCAGCAGCTTAAGACAGGGAAACCAAGAGACCCAGTACTTC. V and J are TRBV11-1 and TRBJ2-5; 7 bases line up with TRBD1. Germline lookup yields CDR1 SGHAT and CDR2 FQDESV (reference sequence). The CDR3 is made up of 15 amino acids. V dropped 2 bases and J dropped 0; count of bases not matched to a gene: 3.

The chain uses TRBV28 and TRBJ2-7, with TRBD2 identical over 8 bases. The CDR3 contains 14 residues. Germline trimming cut 2 bases from V and 6 bases from J; bases unmatched to any gene: 6. Germline CDR1 and CDR2: MDHEN and SYDVKM. The DNA for the CDR3 is TGTGCCAGCAGTTTAGGGACTAGGTCCCGCGAGCAGTACTTC. This encodes CASSLGTRSREQYF.

This clone was detected once. The gene calls are TRBV5-4 and TRBJ1-4, with D hard to call. From germline, CDR1 is SGHNT and CDR2 YYREEE (reference sequence). The CDR3 is 14 amino acids. Trimming cost V 3 bases and J 0 bases, with 6 bases left between them. The CDR3 spells CASSSTTTNEKLFF. CDR3 sequence (DNA): TGTGCCAGCAGCTCCACTACAACTAATGAAAAACTGTTTTTT.

This chain joins TRBV4-3 and TRBJ1-2, with 9 bases lining up with TRBD1. Germline CDR1 LGHNA, CDR2 YSLEER. V shed 3 bases, J shed 2 bases, and the junction held 4 bases outside the gene matches. The CDR3 extends over 15 amino acids. CDR3 amino acids: CASSHRQGGNYGYTF. CDR3 bases: TGCGCCAGCAGCCATAGACAGGGGGGAAACTATGGCTACACCTTC.

V is TRBV6-6 and J is TRBJ1-2, with D possibly being TRBD1 (6 bases). CDR3 length equals 14 residues. Germline V CDR1 and CDR2: MNHNY, SVGAGI (reference sequence). V lost 7 bases and J 1 base, leaving 13 bases between the germline ends. CDR3 loop: CASTGHLLNYGYTF. CDR3 nucleotides: TGTGCCAGCACGGGACACTTGCTTAACTATGGCTACACCTTC.

The CDR3 nucleotides are TGTGCCAGCTCACCTTCGATAGCCGATACGCAGTATTTT. Amino acids: CASSPSIADTQYF. This chain links TRBV18 with TRBJ2-3; D not resolved. Trimming took off 3 bases at V and 6 bases at J, with 10 bases between the two ends. This CDR3 region has 13 residues. Germline V gene sequence: CDR1 KGHSH, CDR2 LQKENI.

This chain links TRBV29-1 with TRBJ2-3; TRBD2 is a possible D gene (5 bases). Trimming pared 6 bases from V and 1 base from J, leaving 14 bases between. CDR3 size: 14 residues. Germline V gives CDR1 SQVTM, CDR2 ANQGSEA. CDR3 sequence reads: CSVEGETRTDTQYF. CDR3 sequence (DNA): TGCAGCGTCGAGGGAGAAACGCGCACAGATACGCAGTATTTT.

The V call is TRBV25-1, the J call TRBJ2-2; 11 bases align to TRBD2. Germline loops: CDR1 MGHDK, CDR2 SYGVNS. The CDR3 is made up of 16 amino acids. After removal of 7 bases from V and 1 base from J, the junction contained 5 bases not matched to a gene. Written as DNA, the CDR3 is TGTGCCAGCACGCCACTAGCGGGAGAGAACACCGGGGAGCTGTTTTTT. Amino acid sequence: CASTPLAGENTGELFF.

J is TRBJ2-2 and V is TRBV7-9; TRBD2 matches at 9 bases. The V gene's germline CDR1 is SEHNR and CDR2 FQNEAQ (reference sequence). CDR3 length equals 15 residues. The V gene end was trimmed by 1 base and the J gene end by 6 bases; junction bases not matched to a gene: 3. The CDR3 sequence: CASSLELAGAGELFF. The CDR3 nucleotides read TGTGCCAGCAGCTTAGAGTTAGCGGGAGCCGGGGAGCTGTTTTTT.

V gene TRBV15 combines with J gene TRBJ1-2; TRBD1 aligns across 7 bases. With 5 bases clipped from V and 9 bases from J, the junction kept 9 bases outside the gene matches. The CDR3 is made up of 13 amino acids. Germline assignment: CDR1 LNHNV and CDR2 YYDKDF (reference sequence). For the CDR3, the DNA is TGTGCCACCAGCCCGCAGGGGGACATGCGCTACACCTTC. Protein sequence: CATSPQGDMRYTF.

The V gene is TRBV6-5, the J gene TRBJ2-1; unclear D gene. CDR3 length: 15 amino acids. V lost 5 bases, J lost 3 bases, and 14 bases lay in between. Germline CDR1 MNHEY, CDR2 SVGAGI. The CDR3 protein is CASSGDWSGYNEQFF. The CDR3 bases are TGTGCCAGCAGTGGAGACTGGTCTGGCTACAATGAGCAGTTCTTC.

The CDR3 DNA sequence: TGTGCCAGCAGCCCCCTCAATAGCGGGAGCACAGATACGCAGTATTTT. It codes for CASSPLNSGSTDTQYF. V is TRBV7-6 and J is TRBJ2-3, with 7 bases identical to TRBD2. V shed 5 bases and J 0 bases; nucleotides not matched to a gene: 8. This CDR3 is 16 amino acids long. CDR1 and CDR2 from the germline V gene are SGHVS and FNYEAQ.

V usage is TRBV7-9 and J usage is TRBJ2-7; D perhaps matches TRBD1 (5 bases). V dropped 8 bases and J dropped 2 bases, with 10 bases sitting between them. This CDR3 comprises 12 residues. The germline V gene has CDR1 SEHNR and CDR2 FQNEAQ (reference sequence). The CDR3 spells CASAGITYEQYF. The DNA of the CDR3 is TGTGCCAGCGCAGGGATTACCTACGAGCAGTACTTC.